This T cell receptor (beta chain) emerged from a study of response to subunit inactivated influenza vaccine. The germline V gene has CDR1 ENHRY and CDR2 SYGVKD. The V gene end was trimmed by 5 bases and the J gene end by 0 bases; junction bases not matched to a gene: 9. The CDR3 length is 17 residues. TCRdb analysed the RT-PCR reads with MiXCR anew, one entry per CDR3 protein. The sample shows almost 600,000 distinct CDR3 sequences, 12% to 15% of them seen only once. This receptor was identified in a man in his fifties or sixties who received an inactivated influenza vaccine. The chain is built from TRBV10-3 and TRBJ2-4; 8 bases map to TRBD1. The specimen comprised PBMCs from blood, sampled approximately 13 days after vaccination. The CDR3 nucleotides are TGTGCCATCAGTCCCGGGGACAGGTTCCCAGCCAAAAACATTCAGTACTTC. It specifies CAISPGDRFPAKNIQYF.